These 4 T cell receptor beta chains originate from one sample sequenced in a study of CD8 T cells in ankylosing spondylitis. TCRdb fed the 5' RACE reads into MiXCR, producing one record per CDR3 protein. The repertoire holds a few hundred thousand distinct CDR3 sequences, with about 10% as singletons. The specimen sequenced was blood, either unsorted or a sorted T cell fraction (not recorded which). These receptors originate from a male donor with ankylosing spondylitis or in good health (not recorded which).

The chain has TRBV5-5 and TRBJ2-7, with 9 nucleotides matching TRBD1. CDR1 is SGHKS and CDR2 is YYEKEE in the germline V gene (reference sequence). The CDR3 has 15 residues. With V trimmed by 9 bases and J by 4 bases, 14 bases remained unmatched. CDR3 sequence: CATRLGQGNLYEQYF. CDR3 nucleotide sequence: TGTGCCACCAGACTCGGACAGGGGAATCTGTACGAGCAGTACTTC.

This clonotype was seen at least ten times. This chain links TRBV5-1 with TRBJ1-1; unclear D gene. Trimming pared 4 bases from V and 1 base from J, leaving 11 bases between. The germline V gene has CDR1 SGHRS and CDR2 YFSETQ. The CDR3 is 14 residues long. The CDR3 loop reads CASSPAPGNTEAFF. The CDR3 nucleotides are TGCGCCAGCAGCCCGGCTCCGGGGAACACTGAAGCTTTCTTT. Using reference TRBV5-1 and TRBJ1-1 for the parts outside the CDR3, the full variable domain is KAGVTQTPRYLIKTRGQQVTLSCSPISGHRSVSWYQQTPGQGLQFLFEYFSETQRNKGNFPGRFSGRQFSNSRSEMNVSTLELGDSALYLCASSPAPGNTEAFFGQGTRLTVV.

There are many counts of this clonotype. The gene calls are TRBV7-2 and TRBJ1-4; 7 bases agree with TRBD1. The CDR3 is made up of 15 amino acids. Germline lookup yields CDR1 SGHTA and CDR2 FQGNSA. The V gene end was trimmed by 5 bases and the J gene end by 8 bases; junction bases not matched to a gene: 11. The CDR3 sequence is CASSVVTGVDEKLFF. Here the CDR3 DNA reads TGTGCCAGCAGCGTAGTTACAGGGGTCGACGAAAAACTGTTTTTT.

This clonotype was picked up many times. This sequence joins TRBV7-6 and TRBJ2-7; no definite D call. The CDR3 consists of 13 residues. V shed 2 bases and J shed 3 bases, with 8 bases lying between them. The V gene's germline CDR1 is SGHVS and CDR2 FNYEAQ. Here the CDR3 reads CASSLQRGYEQYF. The CDR3 coding sequence is TGTGCCAGCAGCTTACAACGCGGCTACGAGCAGTACTTC.